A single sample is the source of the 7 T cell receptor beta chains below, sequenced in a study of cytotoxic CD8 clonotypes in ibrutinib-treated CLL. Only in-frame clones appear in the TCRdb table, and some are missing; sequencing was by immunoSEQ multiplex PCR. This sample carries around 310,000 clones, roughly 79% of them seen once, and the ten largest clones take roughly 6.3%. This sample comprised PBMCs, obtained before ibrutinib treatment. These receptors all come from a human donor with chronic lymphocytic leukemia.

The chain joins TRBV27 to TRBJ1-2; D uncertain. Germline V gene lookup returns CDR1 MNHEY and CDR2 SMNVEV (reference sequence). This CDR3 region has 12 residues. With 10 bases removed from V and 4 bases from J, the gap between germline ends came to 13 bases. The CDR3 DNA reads TGTGCCACCTTATCTCGTGTCTATGGCTACACCTTC. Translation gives CATLSRVYGYTF.

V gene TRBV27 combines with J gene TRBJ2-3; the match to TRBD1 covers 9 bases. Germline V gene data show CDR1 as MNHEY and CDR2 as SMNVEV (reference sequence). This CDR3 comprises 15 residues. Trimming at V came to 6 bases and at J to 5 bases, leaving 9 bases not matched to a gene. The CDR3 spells CASRNGGTGLDTQYF. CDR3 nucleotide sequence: TGTGCCAGCAGGAATGGAGGGACAGGGTTAGATACGCAGTATTTT.

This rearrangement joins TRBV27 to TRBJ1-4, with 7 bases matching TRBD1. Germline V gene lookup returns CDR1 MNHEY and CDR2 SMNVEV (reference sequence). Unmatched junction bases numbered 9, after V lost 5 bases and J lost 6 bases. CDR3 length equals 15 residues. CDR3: CASSRRDSFDEKLFF. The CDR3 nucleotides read TGTGCCAGCAGTCGACGGGACAGTTTTGATGAAAAACTGTTTTTT.

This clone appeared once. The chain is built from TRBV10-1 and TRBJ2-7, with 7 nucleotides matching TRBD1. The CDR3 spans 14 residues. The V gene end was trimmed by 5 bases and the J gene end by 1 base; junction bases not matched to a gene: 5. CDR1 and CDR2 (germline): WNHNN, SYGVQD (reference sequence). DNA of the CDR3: TGCGCCAGCAGTAGAGGACAGGATTCCTACGAGCAGTACTTC. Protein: CASSRGQDSYEQYF.

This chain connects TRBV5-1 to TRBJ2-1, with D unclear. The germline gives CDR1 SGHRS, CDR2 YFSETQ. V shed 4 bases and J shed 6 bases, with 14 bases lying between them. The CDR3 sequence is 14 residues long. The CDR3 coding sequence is TGCGCCAGCAGCACCCCGACTGGGCCCAATGAGCAGTTCTTC. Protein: CASSTPTGPNEQFF.

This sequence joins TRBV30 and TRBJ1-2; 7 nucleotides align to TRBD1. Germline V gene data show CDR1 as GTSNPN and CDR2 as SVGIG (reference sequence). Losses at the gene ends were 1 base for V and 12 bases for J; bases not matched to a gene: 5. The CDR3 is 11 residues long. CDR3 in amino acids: CAWSDYRGHTF. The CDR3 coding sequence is TGTGCCTGGAGTGATTACAGGGGCCACACCTTC. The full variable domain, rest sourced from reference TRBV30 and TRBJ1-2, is SQTIHQWPATLVQPVGSPLSLECTVEGTSNPNLYWYRQAAGRGLQLLFYSVGIGQISSEVPQNLSASRPQDRQFILSSKKLLLSDSGFYLCAWSDYRGHTFGSGTRLTVV.

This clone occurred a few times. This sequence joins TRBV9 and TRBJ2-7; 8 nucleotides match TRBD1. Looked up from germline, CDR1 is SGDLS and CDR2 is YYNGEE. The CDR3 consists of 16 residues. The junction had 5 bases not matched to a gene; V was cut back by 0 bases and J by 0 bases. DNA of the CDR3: TGTGCCAGCAGCGTAGCGGGACAGGACAACTCCTACGAGCAGTACTTC. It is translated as CASSVAGQDNSYEQYF. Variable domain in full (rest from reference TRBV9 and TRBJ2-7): DSGVTQTPKHLITATGQRVTLRCSPRSGDLSVYWYQQSLDQGLQFLIQYYNGEERAKGNILERFSAQQFPDLHSELNLSSLELGDSALYFCASSVAGQDNSYEQYFGPGTRLTVT.